The rows below give T cell receptor beta chains drawn from one sample of a study of CD8 T cells in ankylosing spondylitis. Via MiXCR, TCRdb re-called the 5' RACE reads, giving one row per CDR3 protein. The sample records 270,000 or so distinct CDR3 sequences, 15% to 20% being singletons. Sequencing was done on a sample of blood, either unsorted or a sorted T cell fraction (not recorded which). These receptors were taken from a male donor with ankylosing spondylitis or in good health (not recorded which). Each CDR3 is given with its conserved first and last residue. The order of the fields is D gene, J gene, CDR3 length, clone size, V gene, CDR3 protein, CDR3 DNA. D genes are given only for firm matches. Clone size appears in some rows only: once, few, many, or a class for an expanded clone.

-,TRBJ2-3,12,few,TRBV7-9,CASSLDPGGQYF,TGTGCCAGCAGCTTAGACCCTGGGGGGCAGTATTTT
-,TRBJ2-7,15,-,TRBV9,CASSVDLAGHGEQYF,TGTGCCAGCAGCGTAGATCTAGCAGGTCACGGCGAGCAGTACTTC
TRBD2,TRBJ2-1,16,few,TRBV7-8,CASSLVGLAGVGEQFF,TGTGCCAGCAGCTTAGTTGGACTAGCGGGAGTAGGTGAGCAGTTCTTC
-,TRBJ1-5,11,many,TRBV20-1,CSASGNQPQHF,TGCAGTGCTAGCGGGAATCAGCCCCAGCATTTT
TRBD2,TRBJ2-1,14,-,TRBV20-1,CSAPLAGAGDEQFF,TGCAGTGCTCCTCTAGCGGGAGCGGGTGATGAGCAGTTCTTC
TRBD1,TRBJ1-2,14,-,TRBV12-3/TRBV12-4,CASRPRQGLLGYTF,TGTGCCAGCAGGCCACGACAGGGTTTGTTGGGCTACACCTTC
-,TRBJ1-5,15,-,TRBV5-1,CASSPGAREGQPQHF,TGCGCCAGCAGCCCGGGGGCCAGGGAGGGTCAGCCCCAGCATTTT
-,TRBJ2-2,17,-,TRBV23-1,CASSHPFPGRAPGSCFF,-
-,TRBJ2-7,13,-,TRBV3-1,CASSQVLLYEQYF,TGTGCCAGCAGCCAAGTCCTACTCTACGAGCAGTACTTC
-,TRBJ2-7,16,-,TRBV7-9,CASSSPATGITYEQYF,TGTGCCAGCAGCTCTCCCGCGACAGGAATAACCTACGAGCAGTACTTC
-,TRBJ2-2,15,few,TRBV10-3,CAISEGQGNTGELFF,TGTGCCATCAGTGAAGGGCAGGGAAACACCGGGGAGCTGTTTTTT
-,TRBJ2-2,15,many,TRBV5-1,CASSAPSVNTGELFF,TGCGCCAGCAGCGCCCCTAGCGTGAACACCGGGGAGCTGTTTTTT
-,TRBJ2-1,15,-,TRBV4-2,CASSREWGGYNEQFF,TGTGCCAGCAGCCGCGAATGGGGTGGGTACAATGAGCAGTTCTTC
-,TRBJ2-5,11,few,TRBV6-5,CAIETGETQYF,TGTGCCATAGAAACCGGAGAGACCCAGTACTTC
-,TRBJ2-7,17,-,TRBV13,CASSLGPGRVSSYEQYF,TGTGCCAGCAGCTTAGGCCCAGGACGGGTTAGCTCCTACGAGCAGTACTTC
-,TRBJ2-3,16,once,TRBV6-5,CASSYFREGDTDTQYF,TGTGCCAGCAGTTACTTCAGGGAGGGGGATACAGATACGCAGTATTTT
-,TRBJ2-2,13,-,TRBV12-3/TRBV12-4,CASSYTVSGELFF,TGTGCCAGCAGCTACACTGTCTCCGGGGAGCTGTTTTTT